One sample yielded the 19 T cell receptor beta chains listed below, sequenced in a study of patients and donors after allogeneic stem cell transplantation. TCRdb reprocessed the RT-PCR reads via MiXCR and lists one record per CDR3 protein. The top ten hold about two thirds of the sample, which has approximately 38,000 distinct CDR3 sequences, about 30% seen once. Sequencing input: blood, either unsorted or a sorted T cell fraction (not recorded which). The receptors originated from a human donor who was either an allogeneic HSCT recipient or a stem cell or donor lymphocyte infusion donor (not recorded which). It is not recorded whose cells these are; they may come from a transplant donor.

This clonotype was picked up a small number of times. The chain couples TRBV5-5 to TRBJ2-2, with 7 bases fitting TRBD1. J gave up 4 bases and V 0 bases, and 9 bases lay outside the gene matches. This CDR3 comprises 17 residues. Germline CDR1 is SGHKS and CDR2 is YYEKEE (reference sequence). The CDR3 here is CASSLDRGGMGTGELFF. CDR3 nucleotides: TGTGCCAGCAGCTTGGATCGAGGGGGCATGGGCACCGGGGAGCTGTTTTTT. Variable domain in full (rest from reference TRBV5-5 and TRBJ2-2): DAGVTQSPTHLIKTRGQQVTLRCSPISGHKSVSWYQQVLGQGPQFIFQYYEKEERGRGNFPDRFSARQFPNYSSELNVNALLLGDSALYLCASSLDRGGMGTGELFFGEGSRLTVL.

The chain's CDR3 is CASSLPSGTKETQYF. For the CDR3, the DNA is TGTGCCAGCAGCTTGCCTAGCGGGACCAAAGAGACCCAGTACTTC. The rearrangement links TRBV7-2 to TRBJ2-5; 9 nucleotides line up with TRBD2. The CDR3 extends over 15 amino acids. Per germline, CDR1 SGHTA and CDR2 FQGNSA. J was trimmed by 3 bases and V by 3 bases; bases with no gene match: 5.

The rearrangement joins TRBV6-5 to TRBJ2-5; unclear D gene. This CDR3 comprises 14 residues. Germline loops: CDR1 MNHEY, CDR2 SVGAGI. Trimming stripped 0 bases from V and 1 base from J, with 6 bases between. CDR3 in DNA: TGTGCCAGCAGTTACTCGAGCAGCCAAGAGACCCAGTACTTC. It codes for CASSYSSSQETQYF.

This clonotype has at least ten counts. The chain links TRBV20-1 to TRBJ1-6; no reliable D call. The CDR3 is 16 amino acids. Germline loops: CDR1 DFQATT, CDR2 SNEGSKA (reference sequence). Trimming cost V 5 bases and J 0 bases, with 14 bases left between them. CDR3 region: CSAGEGTGSYNSPLHF. For the CDR3, the DNA is TGCAGTGCTGGGGAAGGCACCGGCTCCTATAATTCACCCCTCCACTTT.

There are many counts of this clonotype. The chain uses TRBV28 and TRBJ1-6, with unresolved D. V lost 4 bases, J lost 9 bases, and 7 bases lay in between. Germline CDR1 and CDR2: MDHEN and SYDVKM. The CDR3 spans 12 residues. The CDR3 protein is CASSSWGSPLHF. The CDR3 DNA follows: TGTGCCAGCAGTTCCTGGGGTTCACCCCTCCACTTT.

V and J are TRBV29-1 and TRBJ2-1; the match to TRBD2 covers 7 bases. The germline gives CDR1 SQVTM, CDR2 ANQGSEA. The V and J ends lost 7 bases and 8 bases, in that order; junction bases with no gene match: 17. This CDR3 has 15 residues. DNA for the CDR3: TGCAGCGGAGGACGACTAGCTCCTACTTCGCATGAGCAGTTCTTC. Its translation: CSGGRLAPTSHEQFF.

This clonotype was observed a handful of times. The chain uses TRBV6-5 and TRBJ1-6, with 8 positions matching TRBD1. The trim removed 3 bases at V and 7 bases at J, leaving 5 bases unmatched. The CDR3 has 15 residues. CDR1 and CDR2 (germline): MNHEY, SVGAGI. CDR3 protein: CASSYTAGGNSPLHF. The CDR3 nucleotides are TGTGCCAGCAGTTATACGGCAGGGGGCAATTCACCCCTCCACTTT.

The sample holds a few counts of this clonotype. The genes are TRBV4-3 and TRBJ1-3; D is undetermined. Per germline, CDR1 LGHNA and CDR2 YSLEER. V dropped 0 bases and J dropped 4 bases, with 1 base sitting between them. This CDR3 spans 12 amino acids. The CDR3 nucleotides read TGCGCCAGCAGCCAAGAGGGAAACACCATATATTTT. This encodes CASSQEGNTIYF.

This chain joins TRBV4-3 and TRBJ2-2; D is perhaps TRBD2 (6 bases). From germline, CDR1 is LGHNA and CDR2 YSLEER. This CDR3 contains 16 residues. V was trimmed by 0 bases and J by 6 bases, leaving 14 bases between them. DNA for the CDR3: TGCGCCAGCAGCCAAGATCGATGGGGGACTGCCGGGGAGCTGTTTTTT. It codes for CASSQDRWGTAGELFF.

In this sample, this clonotype turned up a few times. The chain recombines TRBV10-3 with TRBJ1-1, with a possible D match to TRBD1 (6 bases). Per the germline V gene, CDR1 is ENHRY and CDR2 is SYGVKD. This CDR3 is built from 15 residues. V dropped 6 bases and J dropped 0 bases, with 14 bases sitting between them. The CDR3 DNA follows: TGTGCCATCAGAAAGACTACAGGGATGAACACTGAAGCTTTCTTT. It is translated as CAIRKTTGMNTEAFF.

The V call is TRBV10-3, the J call TRBJ1-3, with D possibly matching TRBD1 (6 bases). V shed 8 bases and J shed 3 bases, with 20 bases lying between them. Germline-derived CDR1 and CDR2 are ENHRY and SYGVKD. CDR3 length: 16 residues. The chain's CDR3 is CAISTGAVDSGNTIYF. As DNA, the CDR3 is TGTGCCATCTCCACCGGGGCGGTGGACAGTGGAAACACCATATATTTT.

The chain combines TRBV20-1 with TRBJ1-1; possible D gene TRBD1, 6 bases. Between the trimmed V and J ends, which lost 1 base and 1 base, there was a span of 13 bases. Germline CDR1 is DFQATT and CDR2 is SNEGSKA (reference sequence). The CDR3 runs 15 residues. The CDR3 coding sequence is TGCAGTGCTAGAGCCCCTACAGGGAGGAACACTGAAGCTTTCTTT. This translates into CSARAPTGRNTEAFF.

J is TRBJ2-5 and V is TRBV6-2 or TRBV6-3; TRBD2 matches 7 bases. Germline lookup yields CDR1 MNHEY and CDR2 SVGEGT. The J segment lost 5 bases and the V segment lost 6 bases, leaving 12 bases of the junction unmatched. This CDR3 is 15 amino acids long. CDR3 DNA sequence: TGTGCCAGCAGCTCTCGTCTAGCGGCTAGGGAGACCCAGTACTTC. It is translated as CASSSRLAARETQYF.

The genes are TRBV12-3 or TRBV12-4 and TRBJ2-7; D is possibly TRBD1 (6 bases). The CDR3 sequence is 12 residues long. V dropped 7 bases and J dropped 3 bases, with 10 bases sitting between them. CDR3 coding DNA: TGTGCCAGCATTACCAGGGGCTACGAGCAGTACTTC. It encodes CASITRGYEQYF.

The table lists this clonotype with a few counts. The chain combines TRBV29-1 with TRBJ1-4; the match to TRBD1 covers 8 bases. The trim removed 8 bases at V and 7 bases at J, leaving 12 bases unmatched. Germline V gene lookup returns CDR1 SQVTM and CDR2 ANQGSEA. This CDR3 is 14 amino acids long. DNA of the CDR3: TGCAGCCCTTGTGGCAGGGGGCTCGCTGAAAAACTGTTTTTT. Protein product: CSPCGRGLAEKLFF.

The V gene is TRBV6-5, the J gene TRBJ2-1; a weak D match, TRBD1 (5 bases). The CDR3 is 12 amino acids. Trimming removed 6 bases at V and 6 bases at J, with 9 bases between. Germline CDR1 reads MNHEY; CDR2 reads SVGAGI. CDR3 coding DNA: TGTGCCAGCAGCCCTACAGGCAATGAGCAGTTCTTC. Translated, it gives CASSPTGNEQFF.

This clonotype was counted a few times. The J gene is TRBJ1-1, the V gene TRBV10-3; D ambiguous. The CDR3 sequence is 14 residues long. V was shortened by 6 bases and J by 1 base, with 12 bases between the two germline ends. Looked up from germline, CDR1 is ENHRY and CDR2 is SYGVKD. The CDR3 protein is CAIRPGQQNTEAFF. The CDR3 DNA sequence: TGTGCCATCAGGCCGGGTCAGCAGAACACTGAAGCTTTCTTT.

The J gene is TRBJ1-1, the V gene TRBV28; D call uncertain. Germline CDR1 MDHEN, CDR2 SYDVKM. Trimming left V 5 bases short and J 5 bases short, with 21 bases between. The CDR3 sequence is 16 residues long. This CDR3 is CASSPHFWGPGTEAFF. CDR3 DNA sequence: TGTGCCAGCAGTCCCCACTTTTGGGGTCCGGGGACTGAAGCTTTCTTT.

The chain's CDR3 is CASSLVGVVDRTNYGYTF. Written as DNA, the CDR3 is TGTGCCAGCAGTTTGGTTGGCGTAGTGGACCGAACTAACTATGGCTACACCTTC. The V and J genes are TRBV28 and TRBJ1-2; D is unclear. V was pared by 3 bases and J by 0 bases, with 20 bases between. Per germline, CDR1 MDHEN and CDR2 SYDVKM. The CDR3 extends over 18 amino acids.